The clone carrying this T cell receptor (beta chain) was recorded at least ten times. Its antigen remains unknown. These data are taken from a study of read filtering for tumor transcriptome and immune sequencing. Study observations and caveats: Dropping single-read clonotypes raised IR-seq and RNA-seq shared-clonotype correlation.

With 0 bases clipped from V and 6 bases from J, the junction kept 5 bases outside the gene matches. Per the germline V gene, CDR1 is SGHAT and CDR2 is FQNNGV. This CDR3 has 15 residues. From 300 to 400 ng of RNA, a library with molecular barcoded alpha/delta and beta/gamma adaptors was made. TCRdb itself ran the reads through MiXCR, one entry per CDR3 protein. Among about 93,000 distinct CDR3 sequences listed, 20% to 25% were seen once. Sample: a population of CD138-negative cells sorted from bone marrow. The rearrangement links TRBV11-2 to TRBJ2-3, with TRBD1 matching over 8 bases. The receptor comes from a donor at least 40 years old with multiple myeloma. The CDR3 is CASSLEGTGGDTQYF. In DNA, the CDR3 is TGTGCCAGCAGCTTAGAGGGGACAGGAGGGGATACGCAGTATTTT.